This T cell receptor (beta chain) was sequenced for a study of breast tumors, draining lymph nodes, adjacent tissues. TCRdb passed the multiplex PCR reads through MiXCR, listing each CDR3 protein once. Here the sample spans some 100,000 distinct CDR3 sequences, 21% being singletons. Breast cancer patients provided tissue from their axillary draining lymph nodes. The CDR3 runs 14 residues. With 3 bases removed from V and 6 bases from J, the gap between germline ends came to 15 bases. CDR1 is GTSNPN, CDR2 SVGIG, per germline (reference sequence). The chain couples TRBV30 to TRBJ2-1; D possibly matches TRBD1 or TRBD2 (5 bases each). The sequenced material came from axillary lymph node tissue. The source is a female donor with breast cancer. Some clones in this sample may be carry-over from other donors' samples. CDR3 sequence reads: CAWSVRGVGNEQFF. The DNA of the CDR3 is TGTGCCTGGAGCGTACGGGGCGTGGGCAATGAGCAGTTCTTC.